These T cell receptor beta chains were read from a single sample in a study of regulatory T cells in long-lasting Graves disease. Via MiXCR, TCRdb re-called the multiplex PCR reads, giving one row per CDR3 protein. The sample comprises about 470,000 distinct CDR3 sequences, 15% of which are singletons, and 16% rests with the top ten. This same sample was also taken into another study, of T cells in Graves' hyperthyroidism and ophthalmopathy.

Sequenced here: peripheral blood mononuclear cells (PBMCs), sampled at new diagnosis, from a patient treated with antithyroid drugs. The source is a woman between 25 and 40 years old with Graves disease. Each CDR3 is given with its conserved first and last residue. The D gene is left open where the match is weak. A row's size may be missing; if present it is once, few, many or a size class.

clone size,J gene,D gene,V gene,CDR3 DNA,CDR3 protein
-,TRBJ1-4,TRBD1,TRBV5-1,TGCGCCAGCACCAACTCAGGGGGCAGTGAAAAACTGTTTTTT,CASTNSGGSEKLFF
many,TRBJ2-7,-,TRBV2,TGTGCCAGCACTTGGACAGTGTCCTACGAGCAGTACTTC,CASTWTVSYEQYF
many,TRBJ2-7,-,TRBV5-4,TGTGCCACAACCAGGGGACGAAACGAGCAGTACTTC,CATTRGRNEQYF
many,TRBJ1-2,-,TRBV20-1,TGCAGTGCTAGAGATCGGAGCCAGGGGAGCTACACCTTC,CSARDRSQGSYTF
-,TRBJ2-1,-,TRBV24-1,TGTGCCACCAGAGGGGCCTACAATGAGCAGTTCTTC,CATRGAYNEQFF
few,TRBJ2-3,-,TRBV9,TGTGCCAGCAGCGTAGAGGGGGACTCTGGGGATACGCAGTATTTT,CASSVEGDSGDTQYF
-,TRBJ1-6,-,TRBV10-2,TGCGCCAGCAGTGAAGGGGGTCAGAATTCACCCCTCCACTTT,CASSEGGQNSPLHF
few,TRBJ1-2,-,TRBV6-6,TGTGCCAGCAGTTACTCACAGTCCTATGGCTACACCTTC,CASSYSQSYGYTF
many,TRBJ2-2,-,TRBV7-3,TGTGCCAGCAGCTCGACCGGGGGCTACGGGGAGCTGTTTTTT,CASSSTGGYGELFF
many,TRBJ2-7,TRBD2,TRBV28,TGTGCCAGCAGTTTATATCTCGGACTAGCGTTATCCTACGAGCAGTACTTC,CASSLYLGLALSYEQYF
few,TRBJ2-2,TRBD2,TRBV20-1,TGCAGTGCTACCATCATGCCGGGACTAGCGGGAGGGGAGGCGGTCGGGGAGCTGTTTTTT,CSATIMPGLAGGEAVGELFF
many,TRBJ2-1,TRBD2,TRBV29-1,TGCAGCGTCGGGACTAGCGGACATGAGCAGTTCTTC,CSVGTSGHEQFF
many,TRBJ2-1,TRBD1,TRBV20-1,TGCAGTGCTAGGAAGGGGGCCGACAATGAGCAGTTCTTC,CSARKGADNEQFF
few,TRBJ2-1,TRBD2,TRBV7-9,TGTGCCAGCAGCTTAGTACGAGCGGGAGGGCCTTGGGGCAATGAGCAGTTCTTC,CASSLVRAGGPWGNEQFF
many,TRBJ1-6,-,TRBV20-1,TGCAGTGCTCCCGGGACGGGAGATAATTCACCCCTCCACTTT,CSAPGTGDNSPLHF
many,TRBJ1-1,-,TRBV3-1,TGTGCCAGCAGCCAAGATGTTGGCGGTGGGTCCACTGAAGCTTTCTTT,CASSQDVGGGSTEAFF
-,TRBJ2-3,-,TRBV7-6,TGTGCCAGCGAATTAGACGGTACGCAGTATTTT,CASELDGTQYF
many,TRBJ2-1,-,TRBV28,TGTGCCAGCAGCCCCAGACTAGACAATGAGCAGTTCTTC,CASSPRLDNEQFF
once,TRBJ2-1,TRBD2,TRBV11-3,TGTGCCAGCAGCTTAGATCAGGGTGGTAGCGGGAGTAGCAATGAGCAGTTCTTC,CASSLDQGGSGSSNEQFF
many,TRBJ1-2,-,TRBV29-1,TGCAGCGCCCTACTATTCGAGGGTTATGGCTACACCTTC,CSALLFEGYGYTF
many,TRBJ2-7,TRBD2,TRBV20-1,TGCAGTGCGAACCCGGGACTAGCGGGTCTTAGCTCCTACGAGCAGTACTTC,CSANPGLAGLSSYEQYF
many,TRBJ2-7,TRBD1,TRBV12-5,TGTGCTAGTGGTTTGGTACAAGGTGGACAGGGACTGCCCTTAATCTCCTACGAGCAGTACTTC,CASGLVQGGQGLPLISYEQYF
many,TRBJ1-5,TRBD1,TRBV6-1,TGTGCCAGCAGGGCTCAGGGGGACAATCAGCCCCAGCATTTT,CASRAQGDNQPQHF
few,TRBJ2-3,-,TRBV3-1,TGTGCCAGCAGCCAAGTCGGGCTCCATGGGACAGATACGCAGTATTTT,CASSQVGLHGTDTQYF
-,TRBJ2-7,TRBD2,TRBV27,TGTGCCAGCAATCCTAGCGGGAGTACCTACGAGCAGTACTTC,CASNPSGSTYEQYF
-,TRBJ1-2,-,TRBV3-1,TGTGCCAGCAGCCAAGGGTCGGGGCTCGAGCCTGGCTACACCTTC,CASSQGSGLEPGYTF
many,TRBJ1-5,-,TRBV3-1,TGTGCCAGCAGCCCACGGACAGTTAATCAGCCCCAGCATTTT,CASSPRTVNQPQHF
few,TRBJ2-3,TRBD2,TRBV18,TGTGCCAGCTCACATGCGTCCCCGGGACTAGCGGCGATAGATACGCAGTATTTT,CASSHASPGLAAIDTQYF
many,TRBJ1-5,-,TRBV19,TGTGCCAGTAGGACCCTGTTTTACGGCAATCAGCCCCAGCATTTT,CASRTLFYGNQPQHF
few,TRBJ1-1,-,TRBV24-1,TGTGCCACCAGTGATGCAGAAAGGGGGACTGAAGCTTTCTTT,CATSDAERGTEAFF
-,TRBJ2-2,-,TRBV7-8,TGTGCCAGCAGCTTTGGACGACCCACCGGGGAGCTGTTTTTT,CASSFGRPTGELFF
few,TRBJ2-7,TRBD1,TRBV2,TGTGCCAGCACCACGGGACAGGGGTCCTACGAGCAGTACTTC,CASTTGQGSYEQYF
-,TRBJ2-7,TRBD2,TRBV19,TGTGCCAGTAGTGGACCTCCGGGACTAGCGAAGGGGTTAGGGGAGCAGTACTTC,CASSGPPGLAKGLGEQYF
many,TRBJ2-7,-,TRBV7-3,TGTGCCAGCAGCTACCAAGGCATTATCCAATACGAGCAGTACTTC,CASSYQGIIQYEQYF
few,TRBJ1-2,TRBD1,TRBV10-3,TGTGCCATCAGCGCTAGGGACAGTAGAGGCTACACCTTC,CAISARDSRGYTF
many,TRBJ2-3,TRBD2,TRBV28,TGTGCCAGCAGATCCCGGACTAGCCCAGATACGCAGTATTTT,CASRSRTSPDTQYF